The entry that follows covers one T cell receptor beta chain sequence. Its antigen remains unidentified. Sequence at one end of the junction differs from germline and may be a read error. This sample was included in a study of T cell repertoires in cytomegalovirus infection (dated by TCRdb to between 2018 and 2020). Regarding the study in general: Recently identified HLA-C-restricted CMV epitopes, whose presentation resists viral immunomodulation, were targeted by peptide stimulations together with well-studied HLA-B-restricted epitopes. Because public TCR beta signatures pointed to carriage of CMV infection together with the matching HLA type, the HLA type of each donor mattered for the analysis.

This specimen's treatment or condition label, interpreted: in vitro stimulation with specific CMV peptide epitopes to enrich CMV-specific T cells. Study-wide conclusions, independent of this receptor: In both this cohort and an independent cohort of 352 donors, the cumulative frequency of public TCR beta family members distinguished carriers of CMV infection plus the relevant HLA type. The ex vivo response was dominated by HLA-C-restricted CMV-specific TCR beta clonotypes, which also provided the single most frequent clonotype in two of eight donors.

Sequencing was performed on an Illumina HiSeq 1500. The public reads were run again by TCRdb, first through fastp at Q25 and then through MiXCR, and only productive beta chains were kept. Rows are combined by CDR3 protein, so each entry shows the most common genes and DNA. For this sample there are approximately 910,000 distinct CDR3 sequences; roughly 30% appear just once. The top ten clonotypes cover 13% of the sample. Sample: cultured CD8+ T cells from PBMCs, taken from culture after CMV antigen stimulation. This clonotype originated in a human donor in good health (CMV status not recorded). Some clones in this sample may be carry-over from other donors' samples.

The CDR3 here reads CANSGPGPYNEQFF. The DNA sequence is given as TGTGCCAACAGTGGTCCGGGTCCCTACAATGAGCAGTTCTTC. The rearrangement joined TRBV12-3 or TRBV12-4 to TRBJ2-1; the D gene cannot be resolved reliably. Spanning cysteine to phenylalanine, the CDR3 consists of 14 amino acids. The kept DNA is CDR3 alone, 42 bases in frame from the first base.